Sequencing of this T cell receptor (beta chain) was carried out in a study of beta chain features in type 1 diabetes. The trim removed 4 bases at V and 6 bases at J, leaving 8 bases unmatched. CDR3 length: 14 residues. CDR1 SQVTM and CDR2 ANQGSEA come from the germline V gene. Sequenced material consisted of expressed TCRB transcripts (all of the isolated RNA was reverse transcribed). Sequencing used immunoSEQ multiplex PCR; TCRdb keeps in-frame clones, though not all of them. Among roughly 250,000 clones listed, 68% were seen once. The TCR comes from a man aged 30-40 years in good health. Source material: naive CD4+ T cells from blood. V and J are TRBV29-1 and TRBJ2-7, with TRBD2 matching over 11 bases. CDR3 protein: CSVGLLAGVREQYF. DNA of the CDR3: TGCAGCGTTGGATTACTAGCGGGAGTGCGCGAGCAGTACTTC.